The 20 T cell receptor beta chains listed next were all sequenced from one sample in a study of control samples from healthy donors and cancer patients. Produced via immunoSEQ multiplex PCR; TCRdb's table is partial and in-frame only. The sample consists of about 160,000 clones, around 90% of them appearing once. Sequenced: blood. These receptors all stem from a young woman in good health.

V usage is TRBV12-3 or TRBV12-4 and J usage is TRBJ1-3; D not certain. The CDR3 contains 12 residues. V lost 3 bases to trimming and J lost 8 bases, with 8 bases between them. The CDR3 region has the DNA TGTGCCAGCAGTTTTGGGATGGACACCATATATTTT. Its translation: CASSFGMDTIYF.

The rearrangement uses TRBV15 and TRBJ2-3; TRBD2 matches at 8 bases. Germline CDR1 is LNHNV and CDR2 is YYDKDF (reference sequence). This CDR3 is built from 16 residues. The ends lost 0 bases at V and 0 bases at J; junction bases unmatched: 2. CDR3 protein: CATSRDPGGSTDTQYF. The CDR3 DNA follows: TGTGCCACCAGCAGAGATCCGGGGGGGAGCACAGATACGCAGTATTTT.

The chain joins TRBV25-1 to TRBJ2-2, with D unresolved. Germline-derived CDR1 and CDR2 are MGHDK and SYGVNS. V shed 4 bases and J shed 6 bases, with 9 bases lying between them. The CDR3 length is 13 residues. CDR3 DNA sequence: TGTGCCAGCAGTGCGTCCCAGCCCGGGGAGCTGTTTTTT. The encoded protein is CASSASQPGELFF.

The chain couples TRBV28 to TRBJ2-7; tentatively, D is TRBD2 (6 bases). Germline values: CDR1 MDHEN, CDR2 SYDVKM. CDR3 length: 15 amino acids. V was shortened by 3 bases and J by 1 base, with 13 bases between the two germline ends. This chain's CDR3 is CASSFGGGASYEQYF. The CDR3 DNA follows: TGTGCCAGCAGTTTCGGCGGCGGGGCGTCCTACGAGCAGTACTTC.

The rearrangement links TRBV10-3 to TRBJ2-7, with D unresolved. This CDR3 has 13 residues. CDR1 is ENHRY and CDR2 is SYGVKD in the germline V gene. Trimming removed 0 bases at V and 5 bases at J, with 8 bases between. The CDR3 here is CAISESRSHEQYF. The CDR3, as DNA: TGTGCCATCAGTGAGTCCCGGTCCCACGAGCAGTACTTC.

The chain carries TRBV11-2 and TRBJ2-7, with unresolved D. The germline CDR1 and CDR2 sequences are SGHAT and FQNNGV. V was clipped by 5 bases and J by 5 bases, with 7 bases between them. CDR3 length: 11 amino acids. The CDR3 region is CASSTINEQYF. In DNA form, the CDR3 reads TGTGCCAGCAGCACCATTAACGAGCAGTACTTC.

V is TRBV19 and J is TRBJ2-6, with D perhaps TRBD2 (5 bases). The germline V and J ends were trimmed by 5 bases and 2 bases, with 10 bases remaining between them. This CDR3 has 15 residues. Germline loops: CDR1 LNHDA, CDR2 SQIVND (reference sequence). The CDR3 loop is CASSPGVAGANVLTF. CDR3 in DNA: TGTGCCAGTAGTCCCGGGGTAGCTGGGGCCAACGTCCTGACTTTC.

DNA of the CDR3: TGTGCCAGCAGCGAGCGGGAAGTCACAGAGACCCAGTACTTC. It is translated as CASSEREVTETQYF. The rearrangement uses TRBV9 and TRBJ2-5, with 7 nucleotides matching TRBD2. The CDR3 length is 14 residues. Per germline, CDR1 SGDLS and CDR2 YYNGEE. V dropped 3 bases and J dropped 4; count of bases not matched to a gene: 6.

V is TRBV30 and J is TRBJ1-1, with unresolved D. The CDR3 covers 13 residues. V was clipped by 2 bases and J by 1 base, with 8 bases between them. Germline assignment: CDR1 GTSNPN and CDR2 SVGIG (reference sequence). CDR3 loop: CAWSLVENTEAFF. In nucleotides, the CDR3 is TGTGCCTGGAGTTTAGTAGAGAACACTGAAGCTTTCTTT.

V gene TRBV5-4 combines with J gene TRBJ2-4; D is possibly TRBD1 (7 bases). V dropped 0 bases and J dropped 6 bases, with 13 bases sitting between them. This CDR3 comprises 15 residues. Germline V gives CDR1 SGHNT, CDR2 YYREEE (reference sequence). The CDR3 region is CASSLGQGGGNIQYF. The DNA for the CDR3 is TGTGCCAGCAGCTTGGGCCAGGGGGGCGGAAACATTCAGTACTTC.

The rearrangement uses TRBV9 and TRBJ1-4; D possibly corresponds to TRBD1 (6 bases). This CDR3 is 18 amino acids long. Germline V CDR1 and CDR2: SGDLS, YYNGEE. Trimming cost V 0 bases and J 5 bases, with 20 bases left between them. This chain's CDR3 is CASSVGGGGGQRNEKLFF. CDR3 nucleotides: TGTGCCAGCAGCGTAGGTGGAGGGGGTGGGCAAAGGAATGAAAAACTGTTTTTT.

The chain uses TRBV18 and TRBJ2-5; TRBD1 is a possible D gene (6 bases). In germline, CDR1 is KGHSH, CDR2 LQKENI. CDR3 length equals 15 residues. V was clipped by 0 bases and J by 3 bases, with 11 bases between them. The CDR3 DNA sequence: TGTGCCAGCTCACCACCGGGACATTCGAAAGAGACCCAGTACTTC. This sequence encodes CASSPPGHSKETQYF.

This chain joins TRBV5-1 and TRBJ2-3; the D is unclear. CDR1 SGHRS and CDR2 YFSETQ come from the germline V gene. CDR3 size: 15 residues. The V end was cut by 2 bases, the J end by 0 bases, with 10 bases between. Here the CDR3 DNA reads TGCGCCAGCAGCTTCAGTAGGAGTAGCACAGATACGCAGTATTTT. Translation: CASSFSRSSTDTQYF.

This chain's CDR3 is CASSPRGGYTEAFF. Written as DNA, the CDR3 is TGTGCCAGCAGTCCTCGAGGGGGGTACACTGAAGCTTTCTTT. This chain links TRBV28 with TRBJ1-1; D perhaps matches TRBD1 (6 bases). The germline CDR1 and CDR2 sequences are MDHEN and SYDVKM. This CDR3 has 14 residues. V dropped 5 bases and J dropped 3 bases, with 13 bases sitting between them.

The chain is built from TRBV5-5 and TRBJ1-6, with D unclear. CDR3 length equals 12 residues. From germline, CDR1 is SGHKS and CDR2 YYEKEE (reference sequence). Trimming pared 4 bases from V and 14 bases from J, leaving 13 bases between. CDR3 DNA: TGTGCCAGCAGCCCCCCGGCGATCTCCCTCCACTTT. Amino acid sequence: CASSPPAISLHF.

The chain is built from TRBV5-1 and TRBJ2-7; possible D gene TRBD2, 5 bases. From germline, CDR1 is SGHRS and CDR2 YFSETQ. This CDR3 contains 13 residues. Trimming took off 4 bases at V and 3 bases at J, with 11 bases between the two ends. This CDR3 is CASSPGGSYEQYF. CDR3 DNA sequence: TGCGCCAGCAGCCCCGGAGGCAGCTACGAGCAGTACTTC.

V gene TRBV15 combines with J gene TRBJ2-7; 7 bases match TRBD1. This CDR3 comprises 13 residues. Germline V gene sequence: CDR1 LNHNV, CDR2 YYDKDF (reference sequence). The V gene end was trimmed by 8 bases and the J gene end by 2 bases; junction bases not matched to a gene: 6. Here the CDR3 DNA reads TGTGCCACCGCCAGGACAGGAGCCTACGAGCAGTACTTC. Its protein product is CATARTGAYEQYF.

The V and J genes are TRBV2 and TRBJ1-5, with D unclear. Germline values: CDR1 SNHLY, CDR2 FYNNEI. V dropped 2 bases and J dropped 0 bases, with 32 bases sitting between them. The CDR3 runs to 23 residues. CDR3 DNA sequence: TGTGCCAGCAGTGAACAAACGGAACCTTTGAATCCATATGCCTGGGGTAGCAATCAGCCCCAGCATTTT. Protein product: CASSEQTEPLNPYAWGSNQPQHF.

This clone occurred once. V gene TRBV20-1 combines with J gene TRBJ1-6; possibly TRBD1 for D (5 bases). The CDR3 extends over 12 amino acids. V gave up 3 bases and J gave up 7 bases, with 7 bases separating them. Germline-derived CDR1 and CDR2 are DFQATT and SNEGSKA (reference sequence). This CDR3 is CSASRGNSPLHF. The CDR3 region has the DNA TGCAGTGCTAGTAGGGGCAATTCACCCCTCCACTTT.

V and J are TRBV13 and TRBJ2-1; 8 positions agree with TRBD2. Trimming took 8 bases from V and 6 from J; bases not matched to a gene: 18. Germline CDR1 PRHDT, CDR2 FYEKMQ (reference sequence). The CDR3 totals 17 residues. The DNA for the CDR3 is TGTGCCAGCGTAAGGTCGGGTAGCGGGGTTTCGTCCAATGAGCAGTTCTTC. Its translation is CASVRSGSGVSSNEQFF.